This T cell receptor beta chain comes out of a study of preoperative IRX-2 immunotherapy in early breast cancer. This clone occurred once. The repertoire was sequenced with immunoSEQ multiplex PCR; TCRdb's copy has only in-frame clones and lacks some. This table holds 4,500 to 5,500 clones, 73% found once. Treatment: preoperative locoregional IRX-2 cytokine immunotherapy. Patients received preoperative, locoregional IRX-2 cytokine immunotherapy in a phase Ib study. The sample was tumor tissue, taken before IRX-2 immunotherapy. This receptor was obtained from a human donor with breast cancer.

CDR3 residues: CASSHPARNGEQYF. The CDR3 DNA reads TGTGCCAGCAGCCACCCTGCTCGAAATGGCGAGCAGTACTTC. The V gene is TRBV16, the J gene TRBJ2-7; D is uncertain. V shed 3 bases and J shed 6 bases, with 15 bases lying between them. The CDR3 runs to 14 residues. From germline, CDR1 is KGHSY and CDR2 FQNENV.